These 29 T cell receptor beta chains originate from one sample sequenced in a study of OX40 agonist ivuxolimab in advanced cancers. Clones were read by immunoSEQ multiplex PCR, and TCRdb kept only the in-frame ones, dropping some. The sample gives approximately 59,000 clones, 75% to 90% of which show up once; 0.76% is in the top ten. The source material was CD4+ or CD8+ T cells sorted from blood, sampled in a trial of the OX40 agonist ivuxolimab. The receptors here all came from an adult with an advanced solid tumor such as melanoma, head and neck, liver or kidney cancer.

This chain joins TRBV2 and TRBJ1-4; D is ambiguous. Per germline, CDR1 SNHLY and CDR2 FYNNEI. V was trimmed by 8 bases and J by 0 bases, leaving 10 bases between them. This CDR3 has 14 amino acids. The CDR3 is CASAPGSTNEKLFF. CDR3 nucleotides: TGTGCCAGCGCCCCGGGGTCAACTAATGAAAAACTGTTTTTT.

In DNA, the CDR3 is TGTGCCAGCACCCCGCTGAGAGGTAATACGCAGTATTTT. This sequence encodes CASTPLRGNTQYF. The genes are TRBV6-5 and TRBJ2-3; D remains unclear. The V end was cut by 7 bases, the J end by 7 bases, with 15 bases between. The CDR3 extends over 13 amino acids. Looked up from germline, CDR1 is MNHEY and CDR2 is SVGAGI.

The rearrangement links TRBV10-3 to TRBJ1-5; D gene ambiguous. Germline CDR1 and CDR2: ENHRY and SYGVKD. The CDR3 loop spans 14 amino acids. Trimming removed 5 bases from V and 2 bases from J, with 10 bases in between. This CDR3 reads CAISPGRGNQPQHF. CDR3 DNA sequence: TGTGCCATCAGTCCGGGTAGGGGCAATCAGCCCCAGCATTTT.

This clone came up a few times. The rearrangement joins TRBV30 to TRBJ2-7; D possibly corresponds to TRBD2 (5 bases). The CDR3 covers 14 residues. Between the trimmed V and J ends, which lost 3 bases and 0 bases, there was a span of 12 bases. CDR1 is GTSNPN and CDR2 is SVGIG in the germline V gene (reference sequence). Written as DNA, the CDR3 is TGTGCCTGGAGGGACTCGGGGAGCTCCTACGAGCAGTACTTC. This codes for CAWRDSGSSYEQYF. Full variable domain (remainder filled in from reference TRBV30 and TRBJ2-7): SQTIHQWPATLVQPVGSPLSLECTVEGTSNPNLYWYRQAAGRGLQLLFYSVGIGQISSEVPQNLSASRPQDRQFILSSKKLLLSDSGFYLCAWRDSGSSYEQYFGPGTRLTVT.

This clone was seen a few times. V gene TRBV18 combines with J gene TRBJ2-2; 8 bases agree with TRBD2. This CDR3 is 16 amino acids long. The V segment lost 2 bases and the J segment 7 bases; nucleotides outside the gene matches: 9. Per the germline V gene, CDR1 is KGHSH and CDR2 is LQKENI. The CDR3 DNA sequence: TGTGCCAGCTCACCAGGGCAGCGGGGGTTCGGCGGGGAGCTGTTTTTT. It yields the protein CASSPGQRGFGGELFF.

The V gene is TRBV9, the J gene TRBJ2-7; D uncertain. Germline V lookup: CDR1 SGDLS, CDR2 YYNGEE. Between the trimmed V and J ends, which lost 1 base and 4 bases, there was a span of 9 bases. The CDR3 runs 13 residues. The CDR3 here is CASSVTDSYEQYF. The CDR3 DNA sequence: TGTGCCAGCAGCGTAACCGACTCTTACGAGCAGTACTTC.

The genes are TRBV11-2 and TRBJ2-1, with TRBD2 matching over 8 bases. Germline-derived CDR1 and CDR2 are SGHAT and FQNNGV. The ends lost 5 bases at V and 8 bases at J; junction bases unmatched: 14. The CDR3 extends over 16 amino acids. The CDR3 loop reads CASSPDQGLVGHEQFF. The CDR3 DNA sequence: TGTGCCAGCAGCCCAGACCAGGGACTAGTGGGCCATGAGCAGTTCTTC.

The V and J genes are TRBV19 and TRBJ1-2, with D tentatively TRBD1 (5 bases). This CDR3 has 13 residues. V dropped 6 bases and J dropped 2 bases, with 10 bases sitting between them. The germline CDR1 and CDR2 sequences are LNHDA and SQIVND (reference sequence). The CDR3 DNA sequence: TGTGCCAGTAGACAGGACGGAAACTATGGCTACACCTTC. This sequence encodes CASRQDGNYGYTF.

The rearrangement links TRBV18 to TRBJ1-4; unclear D gene. Trimming pared 3 bases from V and 6 bases from J, leaving 8 bases between. The CDR3 consists of 13 residues. CDR1 KGHSH and CDR2 LQKENI come from the germline V gene. This CDR3 reads CASSPRQDEKLFF. The CDR3 nucleotides are TGTGCCAGCTCACCCCGGCAGGATGAAAAACTGTTTTTT.

The chain uses TRBV2 and TRBJ1-3; tentative D call: TRBD1 (6 bases). The CDR3 covers 14 residues. V lost 11 bases, J lost 0 bases, and 14 bases lay in between. Germline V gene data show CDR1 as SNHLY and CDR2 as FYNNEI. In nucleotides, the CDR3 is TGTGCCGGACGCCAGGGGACCTCTGGAAACACCATATATTTT. The encoded protein is CAGRQGTSGNTIYF.

Only a few counts were recorded for this clone. This chain connects TRBV5-1 to TRBJ2-5; TRBD2 agrees at 8 bases. Germline CDR1 is SGHRS and CDR2 is YFSETQ. The CDR3 runs 15 residues. The trim removed 2 bases at V and 7 bases at J, leaving 10 bases unmatched. This CDR3 reads CASSLSGGRERTQYF. For the CDR3, the DNA is TGCGCCAGCAGCTTAAGCGGGGGCAGGGAAAGGACCCAGTACTTC. The whole variable domain, remainder taken from reference TRBV5-1 and TRBJ2-5, is KAGVTQTPRYLIKTRGQQVTLSCSPISGHRSVSWYQQTPGQGLQFLFEYFSETQRNKGNFPGRFSGRQFSNSRSEMNVSTLELGDSALYLCASSLSGGRERTQYFGPGTRLLVL.

The CDR3 DNA follows: TGTGCCAGCTCCTCGCAGGGGAATGAGCAGTTCTTC. It translates to CASSSQGNEQFF. This chain links TRBV18 with TRBJ2-1; TRBD1 might be the D (6 bases). The CDR3 consists of 12 residues. V was pared by 6 bases and J by 7 bases, with 10 bases between. CDR1 KGHSH and CDR2 LQKENI come from the germline V gene.

V gene TRBV11-3 combines with J gene TRBJ2-1; D may be TRBD1 or TRBD2 (5 bases each). Per germline, CDR1 SGHNT and CDR2 YENEEA. The CDR3 has 16 amino acids. V was trimmed by 6 bases and J by 2 bases, leaving 17 bases between them. The DNA of the CDR3 is TGTGCCAGCAGGTCTTTCCCTCGGGGCCCCTACAATGAGCAGTTCTTC. It translates to CASRSFPRGPYNEQFF.

This clone has just one count. CDR3 nucleotides: TGTGCCAGCAGTCGGCGGGGGGATCCTAACTATGGCTACACCTTC. The encoded protein is CASSRRGDPNYGYTF. V and J are TRBV9 and TRBJ1-2; weak D call: TRBD1 (5 bases). Germline values: CDR1 SGDLS, CDR2 YYNGEE. The CDR3 is 15 residues long. The V and J ends lost 5 bases and 0 bases respectively, with 14 bases between them. Drawing the rest from reference TRBV9 and TRBJ1-2, the complete variable domain is DSGVTQTPKHLITATGQRVTLRCSPRSGDLSVYWYQQSLDQGLQFLIQYYNGEERAKGNILERFSAQQFPDLHSELNLSSLELGDSALYFCASSRRGDPNYGYTFGSGTRLTVV.

This sequence joins TRBV5-1 and TRBJ1-1; perhaps TRBD1 as D (5 bases). The CDR3 length is 15 residues. V was pared by 0 bases and J by 4 bases, with 13 bases between. Germline V gene data show CDR1 as SGHRS and CDR2 as YFSETQ. CDR3 DNA sequence: TGCGCCAGCAGCTTGGTGACAGCAAAGGGCACTGAAGCTTTCTTT. Residues: CASSLVTAKGTEAFF.

This clone is a singleton in its sample. This rearrangement joins TRBV21-1 to TRBJ1-2; the DNA was not compared with TRBD1, the D call given in the table. TRBV21-1 is termed a pseudogene. This CDR3 region has 10 residues. The CDR3 sequence is CASSGYGYTF. CDR3 nucleotides: TGTGCCAGCTCAGGGTACGGCTACACCTTC.

This chain connects TRBV10-2 to TRBJ2-5; no clear D gene. Germline CDR1 and CDR2: WSHSY and SAAADI. This CDR3 contains 14 residues. V lost 3 bases to trimming and J lost 0 bases, with 8 bases between them. In DNA, the CDR3 is TGCGCCAGCAGTGATTCTCGCTACCAAGAGACCCAGTACTTC. Its protein is CASSDSRYQETQYF.

CDR3: CASSPRSHEQFF. CDR3 sequence (DNA): TGTGCCAGCAGCCCCCGGAGTCATGAGCAGTTCTTC. This chain uses TRBV9 with TRBJ2-1; D is undetermined. The germline V and J ends were trimmed by 4 bases and 8 bases, with 10 bases remaining between them. The CDR3 has 12 residues. Looked up from germline, CDR1 is SGDLS and CDR2 is YYNGEE.

The chain recombines TRBV5-1 with TRBJ2-2; D possibly corresponds to TRBD1 (6 bases). Germline loops: CDR1 SGHRS, CDR2 YFSETQ. The V gene lost 3 bases and the J gene lost 1 base, with 13 bases spanning the gap. The CDR3 length is 16 residues. Here the CDR3 DNA reads TGCGCCAGCAGCTCCCGCCCGGACAGGAACACCGGGGAGCTGTTTTTT. Translating gives CASSSRPDRNTGELFF.

The chain has TRBV4-1 and TRBJ2-2; D unclear. The V and J ends lost 2 bases and 3 bases respectively, with 16 bases between them. CDR1 and CDR2 from the germline V gene are MGHRA and YSYEKL. The CDR3 consists of 17 residues. CDR3 region: CASSQQTPDTYTGELFF. The CDR3 DNA follows: TGCGCCAGCAGCCAACAAACTCCTGACACGTACACCGGGGAGCTGTTTTTT.

The chain couples TRBV23-1 to TRBJ2-7; 10 positions match TRBD2. TRBV23-1 has ORF status, its function being uncertain. V trimming: 5 bases; J trimming: 4 bases; junction bases outside the gene matches: 11. The CDR3 length is 16 residues. In DNA form, the CDR3 reads TGCGCCAGCAGTACAATGCTTTGGACTAGCGGATACGAGCAGTACTTC. Its protein is CASSTMLWTSGYEQYF.

This chain's CDR3 is CASSSGPRNSYEQYF. The CDR3 DNA is TGTGCCAGCAGTTCGGGCCCACGGAACTCCTACGAGCAGTACTTC. The chain is built from TRBV7-9 and TRBJ2-7; D is uncertain. The CDR3 extends over 15 amino acids. Trimming shortened V by 6 bases and J by 0 bases, and 15 bases separated the two germline ends. From germline, CDR1 is SEHNR and CDR2 FQNEAQ (reference sequence).

This clone was observed once. V and J are TRBV9 and TRBJ1-3, with D hard to call. Germline CDR1 reads SGDLS; CDR2 reads YYNGEE. The germline V and J ends were trimmed by 0 bases and 2 bases, with 15 bases remaining between them. CDR3 size: 17 residues. The CDR3 nucleotides are TGTGCCAGCAGCGTAGGGGGAGGGATAAACACTGGAAACACCATATATTTT. Protein sequence: CASSVGGGINTGNTIYF. Drawing the rest from reference TRBV9 and TRBJ1-3, the complete variable domain is DSGVTQTPKHLITATGQRVTLRCSPRSGDLSVYWYQQSLDQGLQFLIQYYNGEERAKGNILERFSAQQFPDLHSELNLSSLELGDSALYFCASSVGGGINTGNTIYFGEGSWLTVV.

The gene calls are TRBV7-9 and TRBJ2-6; TRBD2 is a possible D gene (6 bases). The germline V and J ends were trimmed by 8 bases and 4 bases, with 9 bases remaining between them. Germline CDR1 is SEHNR and CDR2 is FQNEAQ (reference sequence). This CDR3 spans 13 amino acids. The CDR3 nucleotides are TGTGCCAGCGGGGGGTTAGGGGCCAACGTCCTGACTTTC. Protein product: CASGGLGANVLTF.

This clone is medium-sized within its sample. V is TRBV7-2 and J is TRBJ2-5, with 12 bases that match TRBD2. The CDR3 is made up of 16 amino acids. The germline V gene encodes CDR1 SGHTA and CDR2 FQGNSA. With V trimmed by 2 bases and J by 1 base, 2 bases remained unmatched. The CDR3 sequence is CASSLSGLAGQETQYF. The CDR3 DNA reads as TGTGCCAGCAGCTTATCGGGACTAGCGGGCCAAGAGACCCAGTACTTC.

The chain couples TRBV19 to TRBJ1-5; TRBD1 matches 8 bases. V shed 5 bases, J shed 7 bases, and the junction held 7 bases outside the gene matches. Germline V CDR1 and CDR2: LNHDA, SQIVND (reference sequence). The CDR3 is 14 amino acids. CDR3 amino acids: CASSSGGGSQPQHF. The CDR3 bases are TGTGCCAGTAGTTCAGGGGGCGGGAGCCAGCCCCAGCATTTT.

This chain joins TRBV7-2 and TRBJ2-3, with D unresolved. V gave up 6 bases and J gave up 1 base, with 5 bases separating them. The CDR3 loop spans 12 amino acids. The germline gives CDR1 SGHTA, CDR2 FQGNSA. The chain's CDR3 is CASRPGTDTQYF. CDR3 in DNA: TGTGCCAGCAGACCAGGCACAGATACGCAGTATTTT.

This chain links TRBV9 with TRBJ2-1, with D perhaps TRBD2 (5 bases). The CDR3 has 15 amino acids. V was clipped by 0 bases and J by 1 base, with 8 bases between them. In germline, CDR1 is SGDLS, CDR2 YYNGEE. In DNA form, the CDR3 reads TGTGCCAGCAGCGTAGAGGTAGCGTCCTACAATGAGCAGTTCTTC. Translation gives CASSVEVASYNEQFF.

The chain uses TRBV27 and TRBJ2-7, with 9 positions matching TRBD1. Trimming took 5 bases from V and 6 from J; bases not matched to a gene: 14. This CDR3 spans 16 amino acids. Per germline, CDR1 MNHEY and CDR2 SMNVEV (reference sequence). CDR3 coding DNA: TGTGCCAGCAGTATCCCACAGGGGGCGAAAACCTGCGAGCAGTACTTC. It yields the protein CASSIPQGAKTCEQYF.